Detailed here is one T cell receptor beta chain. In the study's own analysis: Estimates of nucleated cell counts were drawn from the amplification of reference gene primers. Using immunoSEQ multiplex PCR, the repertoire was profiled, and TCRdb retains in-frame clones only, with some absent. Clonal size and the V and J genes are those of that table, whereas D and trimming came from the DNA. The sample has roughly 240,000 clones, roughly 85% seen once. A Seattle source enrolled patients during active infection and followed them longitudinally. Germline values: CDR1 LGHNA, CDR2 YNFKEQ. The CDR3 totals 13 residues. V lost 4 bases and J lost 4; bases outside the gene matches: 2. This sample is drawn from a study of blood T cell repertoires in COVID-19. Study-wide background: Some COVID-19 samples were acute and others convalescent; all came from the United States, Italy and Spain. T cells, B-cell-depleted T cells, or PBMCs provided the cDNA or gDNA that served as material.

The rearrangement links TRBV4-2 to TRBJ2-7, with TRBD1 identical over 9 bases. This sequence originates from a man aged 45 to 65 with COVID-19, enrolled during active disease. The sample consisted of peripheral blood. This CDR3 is CASSRTGDYEQYF. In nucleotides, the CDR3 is TGTGCCAGCAGCCGGACAGGGGATTACGAGCAGTACTTC.